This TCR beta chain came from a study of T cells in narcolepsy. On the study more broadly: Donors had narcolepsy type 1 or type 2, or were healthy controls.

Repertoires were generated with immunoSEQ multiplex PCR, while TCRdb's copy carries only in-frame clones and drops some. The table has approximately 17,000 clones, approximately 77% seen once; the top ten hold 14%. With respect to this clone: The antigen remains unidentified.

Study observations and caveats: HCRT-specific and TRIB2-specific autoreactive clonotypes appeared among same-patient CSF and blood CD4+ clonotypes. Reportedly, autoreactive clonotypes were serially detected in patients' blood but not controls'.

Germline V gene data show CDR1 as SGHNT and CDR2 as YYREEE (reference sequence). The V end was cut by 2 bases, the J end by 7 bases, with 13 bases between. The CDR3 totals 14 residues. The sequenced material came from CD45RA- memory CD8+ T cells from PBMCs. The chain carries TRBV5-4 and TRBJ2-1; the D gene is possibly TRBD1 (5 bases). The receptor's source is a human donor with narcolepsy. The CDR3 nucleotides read TGTGCCAGCAGCTTCGGCAGGGCCGGTAATGAGCAGTTCTTC. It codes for CASSFGRAGNEQFF.